This is a list of T cell receptor beta chains from one sample in a study of technical replicates of blood from a handful of donors. Repertoires were generated with immunoSEQ multiplex PCR, while TCRdb's copy carries only in-frame clones and drops some. Of fewer than 80,000 clones listed, 65% to 90% are singletons. Sequencing was done on a sample of PBMCs. All receptors come from a human donor in good health. Some clones in this sample may be carry-over from other donors' samples. CDR3s leave out the opening cysteine and the closing phenylalanine or tryptophan. Each record gives: CDR3 protein, J gene, V gene.

CDR3: ASSGRTSGRAAGELF
J: TRBJ2-2
V: TRBV4-2

CDR3: ASSLEKPYEQY
J: TRBJ2-7
V: TRBV7-8

CDR3: AWSVAGLAGLGQY
J: TRBJ2-7
V: TRBV30

CDR3: ASSLVGQGAAPKNIQY
J: TRBJ2-4
V: TRBV7-2

CDR3: ASSLDRDRENEQY
J: -
V: TRBV6-5

CDR3: ASSAGQMYTEAF
J: TRBJ1-1
V: TRBV27

CDR3: AWDGSGTQY
J: TRBJ2-3
V: TRBV30

CDR3: ASSSQVSYEQY
J: TRBJ2-7
V: TRBV27

CDR3: AISDFYEQY
J: TRBJ2-7
V: TRBV10-3

CDR3: ASSEDRGGNQPQH
J: TRBJ1-5
V: TRBV2

CDR3: ASSDRQGSLPNEQF
J: TRBJ2-1
V: TRBV9

CDR3: ASSLEFGLVLGNTIY
J: TRBJ1-3
V: TRBV7-8

CDR3: ASTLIAGTSRADTQY
J: TRBJ2-3
V: TRBV13

CDR3: ASSTRTSGGPNTGELF
J: TRBJ2-2
V: TRBV7-8

CDR3: ASSQGSTGLGEKLF
J: TRBJ1-4
V: TRBV14

CDR3: AWSDPNQPQH
J: TRBJ1-5
V: TRBV30

CDR3: ASSGGHRNEKLF
J: TRBJ1-4
V: TRBV9

CDR3: AWSGQGIGYGYT
J: TRBJ1-2
V: TRBV30

CDR3: ASSVATWGLGGNSYNEQF
J: TRBJ2-1
V: TRBV9

CDR3: ASSERTGINEQY
J: TRBJ2-7
V: TRBV9

CDR3: ASSSLTSGPFSYEQY
J: TRBJ2-7
V: TRBV11-2

CDR3: ASSLSALAGREQY
J: TRBJ2-7
V: TRBV5-6

CDR3: ASSIGGITVDTQY
J: TRBJ2-3
V: TRBV19

CDR3: ASSQVKRGKNTEAF
J: TRBJ1-1
V: TRBV14

CDR3: ASSFWTGSSLGYT
J: TRBJ1-2
V: TRBV7-9

CDR3: ASSLAAGLAMRQF
J: TRBJ2-1
V: TRBV7-6

CDR3: ASSLVRGGPNEQF
J: TRBJ2-1
V: TRBV7-9

CDR3: ASSQSGQYTGELF
J: TRBJ2-2
V: TRBV7-3

CDR3: ASSLLAGGGETQY
J: TRBJ2-5
V: TRBV5-4

CDR3: ASSPGLAGGHDNEQF
J: TRBJ2-1
V: TRBV7-8

CDR3: ASSILGLNTEAF
J: TRBJ1-1
V: TRBV19

CDR3: ASSYSIESNQPQH
J: TRBJ1-5
V: TRBV6-5

CDR3: ASSPGLAGSYNEQF
J: TRBJ2-1
V: TRBV18

CDR3: ASTSSLSSGELF
J: TRBJ2-2
V: TRBV7-9

CDR3: ASNRLASTDTQY
J: TRBJ2-3
V: TRBV6-4

CDR3: ASSQEGTNSNQPQH
J: TRBJ1-5
V: TRBV4-2

CDR3: ASSPRGGETNEKLF
J: TRBJ1-4
V: TRBV2

CDR3: AWSSGQGNQPQH
J: TRBJ1-5
V: TRBV30

CDR3: ASSFRQGANTGELF
J: TRBJ2-2
V: TRBV7-8

CDR3: ASNKAGGTDTQY
J: TRBJ2-3
V: TRBV6-5

CDR3: ASRPTGFGNQPQH
J: TRBJ1-5
V: TRBV6-1

CDR3: ASSQEYFAYNEQF
J: TRBJ2-1
V: TRBV4-2

CDR3: ASSPTAGEEQF
J: TRBJ2-1
V: TRBV4-2

CDR3: ASSLRDYANNEQF
J: TRBJ2-1
V: TRBV11-1

CDR3: ASTQGLGAYGYT
J: TRBJ1-2
V: TRBV4-2

CDR3: ATRGGSTDTQY
J: TRBJ2-3
V: TRBV6-6

CDR3: ASSLEQGGDTQY
J: TRBJ2-3
V: TRBV5-8

CDR3: ASSRGPTGSSDTQY
J: TRBJ2-3
V: TRBV9

CDR3: ASSPGGGQPQH
J: TRBJ1-5
V: TRBV7-2

CDR3: ASSPRGTSGRAYNEQF
J: TRBJ2-1
V: TRBV11-2

CDR3: ASSWLAGDPNEQF
J: TRBJ2-1
V: TRBV5-1